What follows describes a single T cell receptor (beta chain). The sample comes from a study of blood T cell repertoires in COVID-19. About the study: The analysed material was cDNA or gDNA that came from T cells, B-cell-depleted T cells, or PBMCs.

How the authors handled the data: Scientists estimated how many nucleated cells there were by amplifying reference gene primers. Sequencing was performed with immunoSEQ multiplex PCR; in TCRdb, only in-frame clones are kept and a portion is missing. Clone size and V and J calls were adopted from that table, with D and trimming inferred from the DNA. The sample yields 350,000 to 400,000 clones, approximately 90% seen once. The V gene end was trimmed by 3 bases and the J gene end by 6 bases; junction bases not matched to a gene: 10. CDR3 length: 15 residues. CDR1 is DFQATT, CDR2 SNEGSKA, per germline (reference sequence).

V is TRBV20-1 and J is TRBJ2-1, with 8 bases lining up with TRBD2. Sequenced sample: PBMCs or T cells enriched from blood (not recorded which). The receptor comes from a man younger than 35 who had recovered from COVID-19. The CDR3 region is CSASISGGVGNEQFF. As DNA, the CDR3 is TGCAGTGCTAGTATAAGCGGGGGAGTGGGCAATGAGCAGTTCTTC.